Listed here are 10 T cell receptor beta chains from one sample, sequenced in a study of T cell responses to AZD1222 COVID-19 vaccine. Only in-frame clones appear in the TCRdb table, and some are missing; sequencing was by immunoSEQ multiplex PCR. In the table there are about 130,000 clones, under 95% of which are singletons. The sequencing used peripheral blood, collected on day 0 of AZD1222 vaccination. The origin of the receptors is an adult in good health.

V and J are TRBV19 and TRBJ1-5; 9 nucleotides align to TRBD1. CDR3 length equals 14 residues. Germline V CDR1 and CDR2: LNHDA, SQIVND (reference sequence). The junction had 7 bases not matched to a gene; V was cut back by 4 bases and J by 9 bases. DNA for the CDR3: TGTGCCAGTAGTAAGGGACAGGGCCCTCGGCCCCAGCATTTT. Residues: CASSKGQGPRPQHF.

The rearrangement joins TRBV6-5 to TRBJ1-3; D uncertain. V was clipped by 8 bases and J by 0 bases, with 5 bases between them. CDR3 length: 12 amino acids. Germline V lookup: CDR1 MNHEY, CDR2 SVGAGI. The CDR3 nucleotides are TGTGCCAGCGCCTACTCTGGAAACACCATATATTTT. Protein: CASAYSGNTIYF.

The J gene is TRBJ2-1, the V gene TRBV2, with 10 bases identical to TRBD2. After removal of 7 bases from V and 3 bases from J, the junction contained 6 bases not matched to a gene. This CDR3 spans 15 amino acids. The germline V gene encodes CDR1 SNHLY and CDR2 FYNNEI. The CDR3 sequence is CASNPTSGDYNEQFF. The CDR3 DNA sequence: TGTGCCAGCAACCCAACTAGCGGGGACTACAATGAGCAGTTCTTC.

V and J are TRBV29-1 and TRBJ1-2; 7 bases fit TRBD1. The germline V gene encodes CDR1 SQVTM and CDR2 ANQGSEA. The CDR3 extends over 14 amino acids. The V segment lost 1 base and the J segment 2 bases; nucleotides outside the gene matches: 4. CDR3: CSVEGGQFNYGYTF. CDR3 sequence (DNA): TGCAGCGTTGAAGGGGGACAGTTCAACTATGGCTACACCTTC.

The DNA of the CDR3 is TGTGCCAGCAGCTTAGTATCGGGGCTTCTTTACTATGGCTACACCTTC. Protein sequence: CASSLVSGLLYYGYTF. V is TRBV7-9 and J is TRBJ1-2, with a possible D match to TRBD1 (5 bases). The germline V gene encodes CDR1 SEHNR and CDR2 FQNEAQ (reference sequence). The CDR3 sequence is 16 residues long. V lost 1 base to trimming and J lost 3 bases, with 15 bases between them.

The chain joins TRBV28 to TRBJ2-7; D tentatively fits TRBD1 or TRBD2 (6 bases each). CDR3 length: 15 residues. V lost 2 bases, J lost 1 base, and 12 bases lay in between. CDR1 MDHEN and CDR2 SYDVKM come from the germline V gene. CDR3 nucleotides: TGTGCCAGCAGTTTAATGGGGGGCCGTTCCTACGAGCAGTACTTC. It codes for CASSLMGGRSYEQYF.

The chain carries TRBV5-8 and TRBJ1-6, with D unclear. V lost 0 bases and J 8 bases, leaving 9 bases between the germline ends. From germline, CDR1 is SGHTS and CDR2 YDEGEE. This CDR3 is 14 amino acids long. CDR3 loop: CASSLAQIYSPLHF. CDR3 bases: TGTGCCAGCAGCTTGGCACAGATATATTCACCCCTCCACTTT. Variable domain in full (rest from reference TRBV5-8 and TRBJ1-6): EAGVTQSPTHLIKTRGQQATLRCSPISGHTSVYWYQQALGLGLQFLLWYDEGEERNRGNFPPRFSGRQFPNYSSELNVNALELEDSALYLCASSLAQIYSPLHFGNGTRLTVT.

The chain links TRBV5-5 to TRBJ2-4; D not certain. CDR1 is SGHKS and CDR2 is YYEKEE in the germline V gene (reference sequence). This CDR3 has 15 residues. The V and J ends lost 4 bases and 0 bases respectively, with 11 bases between them. This CDR3 reads CASSRVWGAKNIQYF. CDR3 in DNA: TGTGCCAGCAGCCGGGTCTGGGGAGCCAAAAACATTCAGTACTTC.

The rearrangement links TRBV19 to TRBJ1-1, with a tentative D call TRBD1 (5 bases). The CDR3 consists of 14 residues. Between the trimmed V and J ends, which lost 5 bases and 5 bases, there was a span of 15 bases. Germline CDR1 LNHDA, CDR2 SQIVND (reference sequence). CDR3 region: CASSPPGIRTEAFF. CDR3 in DNA: TGTGCCAGTAGTCCACCAGGGATACGGACTGAAGCTTTCTTT.

The chain couples TRBV19 to TRBJ1-5; TRBD1 agrees at 10 bases. V was pared by 5 bases and J by 7 bases, with 14 bases of the junction left unmatched. CDR1 LNHDA and CDR2 SQIVND come from the germline V gene (reference sequence). The CDR3 sequence is 17 residues long. The CDR3, as DNA: TGTGCCAGTAGTTTGAGGACAGGGGGTGAGTCGGGACAGCCCCAGCATTTT. Translated: CASSLRTGGESGQPQHF.